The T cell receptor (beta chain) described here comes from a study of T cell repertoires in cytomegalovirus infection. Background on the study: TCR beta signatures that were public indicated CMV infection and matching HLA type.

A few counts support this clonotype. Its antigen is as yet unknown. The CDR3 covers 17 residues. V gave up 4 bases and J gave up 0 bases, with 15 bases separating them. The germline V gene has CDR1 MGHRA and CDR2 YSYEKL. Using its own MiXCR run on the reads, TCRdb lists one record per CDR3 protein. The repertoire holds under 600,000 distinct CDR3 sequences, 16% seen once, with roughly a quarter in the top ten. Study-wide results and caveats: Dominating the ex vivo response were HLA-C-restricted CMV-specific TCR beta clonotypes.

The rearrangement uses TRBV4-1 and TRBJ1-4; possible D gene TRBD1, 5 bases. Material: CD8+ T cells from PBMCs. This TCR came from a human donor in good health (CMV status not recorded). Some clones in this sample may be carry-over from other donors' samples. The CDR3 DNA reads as TGCGCCAGCAGCCCCGCAAATGCGGGGGCAACTAATGAAAAACTGTTTTTT. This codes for CASSPANAGATNEKLFF.